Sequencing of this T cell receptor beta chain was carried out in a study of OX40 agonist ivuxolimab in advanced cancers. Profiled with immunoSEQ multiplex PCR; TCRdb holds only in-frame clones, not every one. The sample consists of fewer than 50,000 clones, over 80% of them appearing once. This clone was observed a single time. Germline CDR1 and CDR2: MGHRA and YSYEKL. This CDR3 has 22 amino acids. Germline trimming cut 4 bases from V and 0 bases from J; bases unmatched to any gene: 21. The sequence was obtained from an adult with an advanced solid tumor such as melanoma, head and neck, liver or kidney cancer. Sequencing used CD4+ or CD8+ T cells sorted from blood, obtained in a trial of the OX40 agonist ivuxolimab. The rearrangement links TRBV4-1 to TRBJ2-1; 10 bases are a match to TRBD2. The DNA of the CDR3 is TGCGCCAGCAGCCCAGTGGAGGGGACTAGCGCGCCCGTTGTTAGCTCCTACAATGAGCAGTTCTTC. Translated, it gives CASSPVEGTSAPVVSSYNEQFF.